These T cell receptor beta chains were read from a single sample in a study of shared clonotypes between healthy human individuals. TCRdb's table, derived via immunoSEQ multiplex PCR, lists solely in-frame clones and lacks some. The data show about 2.4 million clones, just over 90% seen once. Sequenced input: naive CD4+ T cells sorted from blood. The receptors were sampled from a man aged 18 to 29 in good health. The conserved cysteine and the conserved F or W are not part of the CDR3 here.

CDR3,J,V
ASSFSGMVTGSYNSPLH,TRBJ1-6,TRBV27
ASSESGGKKTQY,TRBJ2-5,TRBV10-2
AISGGNYGYT,TRBJ1-2,TRBV10-3
ASSQMDTNYGYT,TRBJ1-2,TRBV4-2
ASSFQGGTEAF,TRBJ1-1,TRBV6-6
ASRSGTSRIQPQH,TRBJ1-5,TRBV6-6
ASSSVAPNVLT,TRBJ2-6,TRBV19
SVGDRGWNEKLF,TRBJ1-4,TRBV29-1
ASKPGQVTYGYT,TRBJ1-2,TRBV6-5
SVAPGGVDYGYT,TRBJ1-2,TRBV29-1
SADRTDTQY,TRBJ2-3,TRBV20-1
ASSSPPGLSSGANVLT,TRBJ2-6,TRBV7-9
ASSLDSSGNTIY,TRBJ1-3,TRBV11-3
AWKMRDRPYGYT,TRBJ1-2,TRBV30
ARRQRGGTEAF,TRBJ1-1,TRBV21-1
ASSTTANTEAF,TRBJ1-1,TRBV19
ASSRSSGNSYNEQF,TRBJ2-1,TRBV18
ASSLEGPGNIQY,TRBJ2-4,TRBV7-2
ASSLTDTQY,TRBJ2-3,TRBV5-1
ATAPGDDLVQETQY,TRBJ2-5,TRBV10-3
AWSLYSGSRNSPLH,TRBJ1-6,TRBV30
ASSSRGQYTDTQY,TRBJ2-3,TRBV5-1
ASAGTEKGETQY,TRBJ2-5,TRBV19